The rows below give T cell receptor beta chains drawn from one sample of a study of cytomegalovirus exposure and HLA in healthy donors. Clones were read by immunoSEQ multiplex PCR, and TCRdb kept only the in-frame ones, dropping some. The sample lists some 140,000 clones, approximately 84% occurring once. Sequencing was performed on PBMCs. The origin of the receptors is a man between 25 and 39 years old in good health and CMV-seropositive. Each CDR3 is given with its conserved first and last residue. Each record gives: D gene, J gene, V gene, clone size, CDR3 protein, CDR3 DNA. D genes are given only for firm matches. Not all rows give a size; the values are once, few, many and, for expanded clones, a class.

>.|TRBJ1-1|TRBV4-2|.
CASTVGAGWMNTEAFF
TGTGCCAGCACCGTAGGGGCAGGGTGGATGAACACTGAAGCTTTCTTT
>.|TRBJ2-7|TRBV30|few
CAWSVLGASYEQYF
TGTGCCTGGAGTGTATTGGGGGCGTCCTACGAGCAGTACTTC
>TRBD1|TRBJ1-1|TRBV7-6|.
CASSSPGQGMRNTEAFF
TGTGCCAGCAGCTCTCCGGGACAGGGGATGCGGAACACTGAAGCTTTCTTT
>TRBD1|TRBJ1-2|TRBV4-3|.
CASSQGVGQGAPNYGYTF
TGCGCCAGCAGCCAAGGGGTCGGACAGGGGGCGCCCAACTATGGCTACACCTTC
>.|TRBJ2-5|TRBV7-3|.
CASSRQPEETQYF
TGTGCCAGCAGCCGACAGCCGGAAGAGACCCAGTACTTC
>.|TRBJ1-2|TRBV5-5|.
CASSLGARPLWGYTF
TGTGCCAGCAGCTTGGGGGCTCGGCCGCTGTGGGGCTACACCTTC
>.|TRBJ2-1|TRBV9|once
CASSVGERAYNEQFF
TGTGCCAGCAGCGTAGGTGAGCGCGCCTACAATGAGCAGTTCTTC
>.|TRBJ1-1|TRBV29-1|.
CSVGQGNTEAFF
TGCAGCGTTGGTCAGGGGAACACTGAAGCTTTCTTT
>TRBD1|TRBJ1-2|TRBV6-6|.
CASNNQGVGGYTF
TGTGCCAGCAATAATCAGGGGGTTGGTGGCTACACCTTC
>TRBD1|TRBJ1-6|TRBV18|.
CASSGTGDNSPLHF
TGTGCCAGCTCAGGGACAGGGGATAATTCACCCCTCCACTTT
>.|TRBJ1-1|TRBV10-3|.
CAITTTVNTEAFF
TGTGCCATCACCACGACAGTTAACACTGAAGCTTTCTTT
>.|TRBJ1-2|TRBV6-5|.
CASRKTGGIYGYTF
TGTGCCAGCAGAAAGACAGGAGGAATCTATGGCTACACCTTC
>.|TRBJ1-1|TRBV7-3|.
CASSLTRGLEGAFF
TGTGCCAGCAGCTTAACGCGCGGCCTGGAGGGAGCTTTCTTT
>TRBD1|TRBJ1-2|TRBV5-6|few
CASSLVTGDYGYTF
TGTGCCAGCAGCTTGGTGACAGGGGACTATGGCTACACCTTC
>.|TRBJ1-2|TRBV5-1|once
CASRAGGNYGYTF
TGCGCCAGCAGAGCGGGGGGTAACTATGGCTACACCTTC
>.|TRBJ1-1|TRBV7-8|.
CASSRLGAQGTMNTEAFF
TGTGCCAGCAGCCGCTTAGGGGCGCAGGGGACCATGAACACTGAAGCTTTCTTT
>TRBD1|TRBJ1-1|TRBV27|.
CASSRRQGVNTEAFF
TGTGCCAGCAGTCGTAGACAGGGAGTCAACACTGAAGCTTTCTTT
>TRBD1|TRBJ1-2|TRBV7-8|few
CASSTGGFHYGYTF
TGTGCCAGCAGTACAGGGGGGTTCCACTATGGCTACACCTTC
>.|TRBJ2-7|TRBV5-5|.
CASSQAGTSLSYEQYF
TGTGCCAGCAGCCAAGCCGGGACAAGTCTCTCCTACGAGCAGTACTTC
>.|TRBJ1-3|TRBV6-5|.
CASSTDPTGGNTIYF
TGTGCCAGCAGCACGGACCCGACGGGGGGAAACACCATATATTTT
>TRBD1|TRBJ1-2|TRBV2|.
CASRTGTDYGYTF
TGTGCCAGCAGGACCGGGACAGACTATGGCTACACCTTC
>TRBD2|TRBJ2-1|TRBV6-6|.
CASKTGTSFREQFF
TGTGCCAGCAAAACCGGGACTAGCTTTCGTGAGCAGTTCTTC
>.|TRBJ1-5|TRBV2|.
CASSESGGAQPQHF
TGTGCCAGCAGTGAAAGTGGGGGGGCTCAGCCCCAGCATTTT
>TRBD2|TRBJ2-1|TRBV6-5|.
CASSRTSGGAGEQFF
TGTGCCAGCAGTCGGACTAGCGGGGGGGCCGGCGAGCAGTTCTTC
>.|TRBJ2-7|TRBV18|.
CASSPSIDQGEQYF
TGTGCCAGCTCACCCTCGATCGACCAGGGGGAGCAGTACTTC